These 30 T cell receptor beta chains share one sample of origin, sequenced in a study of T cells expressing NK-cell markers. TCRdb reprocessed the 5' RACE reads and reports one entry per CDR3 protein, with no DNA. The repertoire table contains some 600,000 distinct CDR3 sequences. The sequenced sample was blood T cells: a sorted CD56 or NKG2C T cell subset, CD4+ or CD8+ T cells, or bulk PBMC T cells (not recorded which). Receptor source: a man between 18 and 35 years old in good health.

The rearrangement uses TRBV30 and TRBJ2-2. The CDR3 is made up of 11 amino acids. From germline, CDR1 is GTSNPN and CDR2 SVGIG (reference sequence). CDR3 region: CAWSHTGELFF.

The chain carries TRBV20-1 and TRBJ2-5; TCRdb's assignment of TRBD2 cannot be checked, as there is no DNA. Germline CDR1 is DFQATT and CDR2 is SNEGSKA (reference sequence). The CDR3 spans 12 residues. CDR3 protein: CSARLVQETQYF.

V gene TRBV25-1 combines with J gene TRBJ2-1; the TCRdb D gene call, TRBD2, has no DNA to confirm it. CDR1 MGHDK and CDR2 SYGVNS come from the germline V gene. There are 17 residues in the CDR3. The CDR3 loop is CASSDTSPGSAYNEQFF.

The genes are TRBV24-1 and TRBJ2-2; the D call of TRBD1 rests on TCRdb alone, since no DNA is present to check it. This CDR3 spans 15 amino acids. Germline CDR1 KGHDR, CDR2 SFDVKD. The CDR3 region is CATSDSGQLTGELFF.

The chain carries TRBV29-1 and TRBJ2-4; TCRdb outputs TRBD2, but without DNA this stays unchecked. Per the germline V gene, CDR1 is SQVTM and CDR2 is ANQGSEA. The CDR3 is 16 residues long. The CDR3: CSIRGGTSGRLNIQYF.

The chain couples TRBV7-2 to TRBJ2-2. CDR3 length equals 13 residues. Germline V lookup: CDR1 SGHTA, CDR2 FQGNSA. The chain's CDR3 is CASSSPNTGELFF.

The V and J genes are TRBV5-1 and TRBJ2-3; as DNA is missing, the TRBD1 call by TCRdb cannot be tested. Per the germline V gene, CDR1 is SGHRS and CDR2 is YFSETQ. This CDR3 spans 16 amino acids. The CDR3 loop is CASSIPTGEGTDTQYF.

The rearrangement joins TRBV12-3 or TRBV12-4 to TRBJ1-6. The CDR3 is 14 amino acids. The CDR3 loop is CASSFLGSGSPLHF.

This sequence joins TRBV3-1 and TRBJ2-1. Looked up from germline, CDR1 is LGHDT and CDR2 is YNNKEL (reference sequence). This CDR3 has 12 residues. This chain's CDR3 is CASSPRHNEQFF.

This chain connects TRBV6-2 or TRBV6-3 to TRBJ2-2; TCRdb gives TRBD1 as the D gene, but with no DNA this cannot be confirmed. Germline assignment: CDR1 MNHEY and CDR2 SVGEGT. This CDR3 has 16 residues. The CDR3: CASTPDRKINTGELFF.

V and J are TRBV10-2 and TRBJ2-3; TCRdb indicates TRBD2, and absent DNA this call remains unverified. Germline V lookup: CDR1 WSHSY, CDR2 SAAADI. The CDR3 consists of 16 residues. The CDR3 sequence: CASSEGLAGGQGTQYF.

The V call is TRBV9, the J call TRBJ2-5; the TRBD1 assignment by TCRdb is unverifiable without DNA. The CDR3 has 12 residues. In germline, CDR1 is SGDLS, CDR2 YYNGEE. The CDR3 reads CASSPSGANQYF.

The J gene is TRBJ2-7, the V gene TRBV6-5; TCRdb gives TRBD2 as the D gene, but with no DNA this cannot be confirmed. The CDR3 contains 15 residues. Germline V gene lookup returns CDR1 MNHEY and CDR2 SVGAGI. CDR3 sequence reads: CASSYRSGSSYEQYF.

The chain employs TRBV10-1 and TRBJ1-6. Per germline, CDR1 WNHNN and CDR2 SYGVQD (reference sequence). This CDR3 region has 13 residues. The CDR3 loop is CASRRRENSPLHF.

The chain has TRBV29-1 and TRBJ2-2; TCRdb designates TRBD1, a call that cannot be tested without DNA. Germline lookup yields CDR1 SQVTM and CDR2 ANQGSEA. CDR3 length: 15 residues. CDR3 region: CSARGQGKNTGELFF.

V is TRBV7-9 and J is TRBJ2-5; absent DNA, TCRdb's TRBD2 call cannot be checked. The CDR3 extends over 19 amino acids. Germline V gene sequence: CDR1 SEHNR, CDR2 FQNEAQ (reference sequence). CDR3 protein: CASSLRVGPSTGHQETQYF.

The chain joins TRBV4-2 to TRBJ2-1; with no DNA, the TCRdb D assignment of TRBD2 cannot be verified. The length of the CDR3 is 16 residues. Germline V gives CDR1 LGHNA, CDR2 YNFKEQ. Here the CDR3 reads CASSLTGTSMIEEQFF.

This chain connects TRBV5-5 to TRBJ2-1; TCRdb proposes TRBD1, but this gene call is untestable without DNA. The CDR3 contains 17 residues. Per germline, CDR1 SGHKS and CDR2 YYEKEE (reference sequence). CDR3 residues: CASSSSTPGQGYNEQFF.

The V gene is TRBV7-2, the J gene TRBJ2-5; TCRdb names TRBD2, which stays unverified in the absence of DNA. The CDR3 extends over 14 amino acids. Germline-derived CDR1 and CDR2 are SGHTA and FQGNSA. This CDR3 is CASSLLGGGREEYF.

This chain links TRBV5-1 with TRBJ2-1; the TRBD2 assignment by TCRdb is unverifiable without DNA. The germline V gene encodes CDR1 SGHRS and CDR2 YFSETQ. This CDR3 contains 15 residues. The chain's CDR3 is CASSLAPSGNNEQFF. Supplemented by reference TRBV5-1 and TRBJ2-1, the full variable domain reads KAGVTQTPRYLIKTRGQQVTLSCSPISGHRSVSWYQQTPGQGLQFLFEYFSETQRNKGNFPGRFSGRQFSNSRSEMNVSTLELGDSALYLCASSLAPSGNNEQFFGPGTRLTVL.

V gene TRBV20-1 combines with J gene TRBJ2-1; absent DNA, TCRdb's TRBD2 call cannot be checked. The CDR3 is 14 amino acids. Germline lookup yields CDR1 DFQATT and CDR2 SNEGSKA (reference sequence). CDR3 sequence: CSARSVADYNEQFF.

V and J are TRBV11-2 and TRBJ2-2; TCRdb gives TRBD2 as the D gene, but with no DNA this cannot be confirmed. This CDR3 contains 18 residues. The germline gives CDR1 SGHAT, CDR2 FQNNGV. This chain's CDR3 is CASSPRIGLAGVTGELFF.

CDR3 sequence reads: CASSPWRGSTDTQYF. The chain recombines TRBV11-2 with TRBJ2-3; lacking DNA, the TRBD1 call made by TCRdb goes unchecked. The CDR3 spans 15 residues. Germline assignment: CDR1 SGHAT and CDR2 FQNNGV.

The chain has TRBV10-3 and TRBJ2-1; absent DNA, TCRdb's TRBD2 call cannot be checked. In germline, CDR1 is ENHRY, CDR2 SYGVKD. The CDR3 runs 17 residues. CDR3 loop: CAISDPGEREAYNEQFF.

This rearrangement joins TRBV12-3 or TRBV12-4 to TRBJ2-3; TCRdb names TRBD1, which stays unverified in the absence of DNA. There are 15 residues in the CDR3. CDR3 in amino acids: CASRVGTGGAYTQYF.

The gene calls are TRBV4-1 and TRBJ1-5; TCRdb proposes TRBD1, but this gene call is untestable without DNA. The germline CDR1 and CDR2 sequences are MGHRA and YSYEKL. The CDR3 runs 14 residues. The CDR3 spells CASSHISGGQPQHF.

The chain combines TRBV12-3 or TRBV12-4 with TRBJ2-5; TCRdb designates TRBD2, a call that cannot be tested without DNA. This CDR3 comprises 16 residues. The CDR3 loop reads CASSLTGSGKAETQYF.

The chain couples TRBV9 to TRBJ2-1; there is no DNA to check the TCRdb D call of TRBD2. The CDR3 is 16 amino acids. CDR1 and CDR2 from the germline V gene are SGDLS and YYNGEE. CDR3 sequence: CASSVASGRAINEQFF.

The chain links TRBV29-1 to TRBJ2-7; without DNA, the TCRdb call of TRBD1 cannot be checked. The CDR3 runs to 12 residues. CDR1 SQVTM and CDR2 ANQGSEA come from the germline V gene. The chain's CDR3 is CSVDGRGNEQYF.

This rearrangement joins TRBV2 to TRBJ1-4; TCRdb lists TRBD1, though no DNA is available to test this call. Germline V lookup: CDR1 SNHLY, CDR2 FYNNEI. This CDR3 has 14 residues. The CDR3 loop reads CASKRQGQDVKLFF.